Following are 10 T cell receptor beta chains from one sample sequenced in a study of identical twins. TCRdb reanalysed the 5' RACE reads using MiXCR and keeps one entry per CDR3 protein. Of about 810,000 distinct CDR3 sequences listed, 9% to 15% are singletons. The data also belong to a second study, concerning yellow fever vaccine responses in identical twins.

The sequencing input was PBMCs. The receptors shown here come from a woman aged 18-30 years in good health.

V is TRBV5-1 and J is TRBJ2-1, with D tentatively TRBD1 or TRBD2 (6 bases each). The V end lost 0 bases, the J end lost 10 bases, and 14 bases lay between the germline ends. The CDR3 sequence is 14 residues long. Germline CDR1 and CDR2: SGHRS and YFSETQ. CDR3 protein: CASSLVGGYDEQFF. The CDR3 nucleotides read TGCGCCAGCAGCTTGGTCGGGGGCTACGACGAGCAGTTCTTC.

In its sample, this clonotype was seen a few times. This chain connects TRBV10-3 to TRBJ2-1, with D unclear. Germline V gives CDR1 ENHRY, CDR2 SYGVKD. V was trimmed by 6 bases and J by 4 bases, leaving 10 bases between them. The CDR3 has 13 residues. Written as DNA, the CDR3 is TGTGCCATCAGCGACCCTCGGTACAATGAGCAGTTCTTC. This sequence encodes CAISDPRYNEQFF.

The chain recombines TRBV29-1 with TRBJ2-3; the D gene is possibly TRBD2 (6 bases). CDR1 and CDR2 from the germline V gene are SQVTM and ANQGSEA. Trimming left V 6 bases short and J 2 bases short, with 9 bases between. The CDR3 spans 12 residues. The CDR3 region is CSVGGITDTQYF. CDR3 in DNA: TGCAGCGTGGGAGGAATCACAGATACGCAGTATTTT.

This clonotype was seen repeatedly, ten times or more. The gene calls are TRBV6-5 and TRBJ2-4; D is undetermined. CDR3 length equals 17 residues. The V gene's germline CDR1 is MNHEY and CDR2 SVGAGI. V was cut by 2 bases and J by 0 bases, with 14 bases left in between. DNA of the CDR3: TGTGCCAGCAGTTACGGACCGCATCCCCTAGCCAAAAACATTCAGTACTTC. Residues: CASSYGPHPLAKNIQYF.

This clonotype was seen only a few times. The chain employs TRBV7-8 and TRBJ2-7; 8 bases fit TRBD1. CDR3 length: 15 residues. Unmatched junction bases numbered 5, after V lost 3 bases and J lost 1 base. Germline V lookup: CDR1 SGHVS, CDR2 FQNEAQ. The CDR3 protein is CASSFTGGTSYEQYV. The CDR3 DNA reads TGTGCCAGCAGCTTTACAGGGGGAACGTCCTACGAGCAGTACGTC.

V and J are TRBV5-1 and TRBJ1-2; D gene unclear. The CDR3 extends over 14 amino acids. The germline gives CDR1 SGHRS, CDR2 YFSETQ. V lost 4 bases and J lost 4, with 14 bases in between. The CDR3 spells CASSAFRDLYGYTF. The CDR3 region has the DNA TGCGCCAGCAGCGCTTTCAGAGATCTCTATGGCTACACCTTC. Complete variable domain (other parts from reference TRBV5-1 and TRBJ1-2): KAGVTQTPRYLIKTRGQQVTLSCSPISGHRSVSWYQQTPGQGLQFLFEYFSETQRNKGNFPGRFSGRQFSNSRSEMNVSTLELGDSALYLCASSAFRDLYGYTFGSGTRLTVV.

This clonotype has just a few counts. The chain couples TRBV11-2 to TRBJ2-1, with a weak D call TRBD1 (6 bases). There are 14 residues in the CDR3. From germline, CDR1 is SGHAT and CDR2 FQNNGV. V gave up 5 bases and J gave up 9 bases, with 17 bases separating them. CDR3 amino acids: CASSALKGGGEQFF. The CDR3 region has the DNA TGTGCCAGCAGCGCATTAAAAGGGGGTGGTGAGCAGTTCTTC.

This clonotype was picked up a small number of times. The chain links TRBV20-1 to TRBJ2-5; 11 bases align to TRBD2. The CDR3 sequence is 14 residues long. The junction had 4 bases not matched to a gene; V was cut back by 3 bases and J by 4 bases. Germline CDR1 reads DFQATT; CDR2 reads SNEGSKA (reference sequence). DNA of the CDR3: TGCAGTGCTAGCCACGGACTAGCGGGAGAGACCCAGTACTTC. Protein sequence: CSASHGLAGETQYF.

This clonotype came up many times. This chain links TRBV4-1 with TRBJ1-5, with D tentatively TRBD1 (5 bases). In germline, CDR1 is MGHRA, CDR2 YSYEKL. The CDR3 is 15 amino acids. V was trimmed by 0 bases and J by 0 bases, leaving 6 bases between them. This CDR3 reads CASSQDRASNQPQHF. The CDR3, as DNA: TGCGCCAGCAGCCAAGACAGGGCTAGCAATCAGCCCCAGCATTTT.

This clonotype came up a few times. The J gene is TRBJ2-2, the V gene TRBV27, with 7 bases identical to TRBD1. This CDR3 has 15 amino acids. V was pared by 6 bases and J by 3 bases, with 7 bases of the junction left unmatched. Per germline, CDR1 MNHEY and CDR2 SMNVEV (reference sequence). The CDR3 spells CASSQEQGYTGELFF. The CDR3 DNA reads as TGTGCCAGCAGCCAAGAACAGGGGTACACCGGGGAGCTGTTTTTT.